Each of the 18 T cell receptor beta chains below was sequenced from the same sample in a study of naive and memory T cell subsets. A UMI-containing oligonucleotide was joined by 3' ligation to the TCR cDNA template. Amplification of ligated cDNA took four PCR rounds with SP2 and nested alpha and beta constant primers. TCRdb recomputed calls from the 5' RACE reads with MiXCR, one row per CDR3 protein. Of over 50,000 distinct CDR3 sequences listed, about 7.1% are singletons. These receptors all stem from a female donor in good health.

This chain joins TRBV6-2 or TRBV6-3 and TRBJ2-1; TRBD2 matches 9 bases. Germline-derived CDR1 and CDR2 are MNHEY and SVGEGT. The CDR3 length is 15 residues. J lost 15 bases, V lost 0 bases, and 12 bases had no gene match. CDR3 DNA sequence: TGTGCCAGCAGTTACTCGTATTTGCGGGGGGGCCGTCGGTTCTTC. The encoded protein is CASSYSYLRGGRRFF.

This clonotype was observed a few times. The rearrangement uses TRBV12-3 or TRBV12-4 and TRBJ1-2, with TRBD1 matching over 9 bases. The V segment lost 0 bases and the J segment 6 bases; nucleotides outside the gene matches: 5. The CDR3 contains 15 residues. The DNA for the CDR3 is TGTGCCAGCAGTTTAGCCGGGACAGGGTACCATGGCTACACCTTC. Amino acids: CASSLAGTGYHGYTF.

The CDR3 nucleotides are TGTGCCAGCAGCGAGGGGGCGGGGTGGGGCACTGAAGCTTTCTTT. Translation: CASSEGAGWGTEAFF. The gene calls are TRBV9 and TRBJ1-1, with 7 bases matching TRBD1. V shed 3 bases, J shed 4 bases, and the junction held 9 bases outside the gene matches. The CDR3 is made up of 15 amino acids. The V gene's germline CDR1 is SGDLS and CDR2 YYNGEE.

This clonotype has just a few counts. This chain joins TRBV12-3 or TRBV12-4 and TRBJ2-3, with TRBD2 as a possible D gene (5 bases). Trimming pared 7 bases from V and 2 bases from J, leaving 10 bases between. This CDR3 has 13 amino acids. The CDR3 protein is CASKRGYTDTQYF. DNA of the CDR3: TGTGCCAGCAAACGGGGATACACAGATACGCAGTATTTT.

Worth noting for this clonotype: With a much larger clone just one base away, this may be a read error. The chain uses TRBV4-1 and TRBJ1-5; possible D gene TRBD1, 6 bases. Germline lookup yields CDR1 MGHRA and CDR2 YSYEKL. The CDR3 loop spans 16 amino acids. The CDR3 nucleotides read TGCGCCAGCAGCCAATATCGGGGGGCGAGCAATCAGCCCCCGCATTTT. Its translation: CASSQYRGASNQPPHF.

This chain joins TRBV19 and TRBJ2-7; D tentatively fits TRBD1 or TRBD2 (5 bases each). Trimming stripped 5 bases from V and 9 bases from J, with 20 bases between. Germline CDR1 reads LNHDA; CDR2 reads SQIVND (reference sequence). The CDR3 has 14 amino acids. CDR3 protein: CASSEKPGRNTQYF. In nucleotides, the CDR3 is TGTGCCAGTAGTGAAAAGCCGGGACGAAACACGCAGTACTTC.

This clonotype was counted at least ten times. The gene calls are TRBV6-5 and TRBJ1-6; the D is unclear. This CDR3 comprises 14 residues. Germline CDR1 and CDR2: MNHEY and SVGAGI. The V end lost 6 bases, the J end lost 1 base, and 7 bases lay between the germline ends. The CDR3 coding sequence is TGTGCCAGCAGGCAAAATTCCTATAATTCACCCCTCCACTTT. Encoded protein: CASRQNSYNSPLHF.

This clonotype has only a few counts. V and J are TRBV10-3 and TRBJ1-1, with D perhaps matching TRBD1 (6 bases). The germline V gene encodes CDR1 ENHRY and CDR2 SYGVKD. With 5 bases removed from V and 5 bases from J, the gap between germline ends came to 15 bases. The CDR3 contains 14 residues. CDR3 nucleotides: TGTGCCATCAGTAAAGGACAGACTAGTACTGAAGCTTTCTTT. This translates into CAISKGQTSTEAFF.

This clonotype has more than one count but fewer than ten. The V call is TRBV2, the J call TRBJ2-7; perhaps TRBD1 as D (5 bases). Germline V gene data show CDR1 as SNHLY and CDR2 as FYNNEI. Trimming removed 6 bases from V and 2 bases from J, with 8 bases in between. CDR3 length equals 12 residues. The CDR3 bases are TGTGCCAGCAGATTCAGGGCCTACGAGCAGTACTTC. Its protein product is CASRFRAYEQYF.

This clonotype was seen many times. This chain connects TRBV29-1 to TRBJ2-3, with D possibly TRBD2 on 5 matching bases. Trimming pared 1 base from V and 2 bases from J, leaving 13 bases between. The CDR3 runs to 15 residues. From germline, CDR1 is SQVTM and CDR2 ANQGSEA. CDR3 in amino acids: CSVEGWRVNTDTQYF. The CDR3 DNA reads TGCAGCGTTGAAGGGTGGCGGGTCAACACAGATACGCAGTATTTT.

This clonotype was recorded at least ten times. The CDR3 reads CATQGGGSYNEQFF. The CDR3, as DNA: TGTGCCACCCAAGGGGGGGGCTCCTACAATGAGCAGTTCTTC. The rearrangement uses TRBV24-1 and TRBJ2-1; D perhaps matches TRBD2 (7 bases). Germline V gene sequence: CDR1 KGHDR, CDR2 SFDVKD. V lost 9 bases, J lost 0 bases, and 11 bases lay in between. The CDR3 extends over 14 amino acids.

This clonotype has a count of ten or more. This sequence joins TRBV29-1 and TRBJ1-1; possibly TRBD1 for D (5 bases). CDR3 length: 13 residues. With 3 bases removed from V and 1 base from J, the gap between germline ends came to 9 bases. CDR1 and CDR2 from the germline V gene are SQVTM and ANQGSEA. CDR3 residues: CSVEVGQNTEAFF. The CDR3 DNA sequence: TGCAGCGTTGAGGTAGGACAGAACACTGAAGCTTTCTTT.

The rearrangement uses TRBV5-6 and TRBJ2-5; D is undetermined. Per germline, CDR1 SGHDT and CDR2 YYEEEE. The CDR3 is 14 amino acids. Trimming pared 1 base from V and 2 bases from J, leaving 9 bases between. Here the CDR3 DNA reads TGTGCCAGCAGCTTGACAGTCATACAAGAGACCCAGTACTTC. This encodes CASSLTVIQETQYF. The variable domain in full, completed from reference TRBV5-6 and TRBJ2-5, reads DAGVTQSPTHLIKTRGQQVTLRCSPKSGHDTVSWYQQALGQGPQFIFQYYEEEERQRGNFPDRFSGHQFPNYSSELNVNALLLGDSALYLCASSLTVIQETQYFGPGTRLLVL.

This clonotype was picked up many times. The CDR3 bases are TGTGCCAGCAGCTTAGGGGTGGCGGGGGGCTTAACCTCCTACAATGAGCAGTTCTTC. Encoded protein: CASSLGVAGGLTSYNEQFF. The V call is TRBV7-2, the J call TRBJ2-1; the match to TRBD2 covers 8 bases. This CDR3 comprises 19 residues. J lost 0 bases, V lost 1 base, and 11 bases had no gene match. Germline lookup yields CDR1 SGHTA and CDR2 FQGNSA.

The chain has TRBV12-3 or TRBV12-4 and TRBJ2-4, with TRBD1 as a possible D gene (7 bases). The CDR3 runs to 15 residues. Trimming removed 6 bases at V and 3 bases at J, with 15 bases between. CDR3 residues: CASSGGGAGKNIQYF. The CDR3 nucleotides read TGTGCCAGCAGCGGAGGGGGCGCGGGCAAAAACATTCAGTACTTC.

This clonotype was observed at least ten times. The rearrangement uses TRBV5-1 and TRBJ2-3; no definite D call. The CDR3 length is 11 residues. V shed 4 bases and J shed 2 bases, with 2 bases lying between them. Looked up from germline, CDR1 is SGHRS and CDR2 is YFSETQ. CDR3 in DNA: TGCGCCAGCAGCAACACAGATACGCAGTATTTT. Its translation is CASSNTDTQYF.

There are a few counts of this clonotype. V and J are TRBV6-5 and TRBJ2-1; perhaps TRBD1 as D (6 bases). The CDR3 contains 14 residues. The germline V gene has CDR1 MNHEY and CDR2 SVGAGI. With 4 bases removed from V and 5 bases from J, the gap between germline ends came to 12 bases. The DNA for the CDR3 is TGTGCCAGCAGTTTTCGGACAGCCCACAATGAGCAGTTCTTC. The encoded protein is CASSFRTAHNEQFF.

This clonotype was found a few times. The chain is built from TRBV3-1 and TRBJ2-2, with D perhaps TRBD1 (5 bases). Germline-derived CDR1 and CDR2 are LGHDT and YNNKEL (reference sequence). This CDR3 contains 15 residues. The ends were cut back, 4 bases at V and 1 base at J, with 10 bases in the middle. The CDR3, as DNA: TGTGCCAGCAGCCTAAGGGGCATGAACACCGGGGAGCTGTTTTTT. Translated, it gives CASSLRGMNTGELFF.